The clone carrying this T cell receptor (beta chain) appeared a few times. Via MiXCR, TCRdb re-called the RT-PCR reads, giving one row per CDR3 protein. The data contain roughly 960,000 distinct CDR3 sequences, more than 15% of them singletons. This sample was taken from a study of patients and donors after allogeneic stem cell transplantation. Trimming took off 0 bases at V and 0 bases at J, with 16 bases between the two ends. Germline V gives CDR1 SGDLS, CDR2 YYNGEE. CDR3 length: 17 residues. Sequences were obtained from blood, either unsorted or a sorted T cell fraction (not recorded which). The chain links TRBV9 to TRBJ2-7; D possibly corresponds to TRBD1 (6 bases). This receptor was identified in a human donor who was either an allogeneic HSCT recipient or a stem cell or donor lymphocyte infusion donor (not recorded which). It is not recorded whose cells these are; they may come from a transplant donor. The CDR3 coding sequence is TGTGCCAGCAGCGTAGGAGGTCAGGGGCCGAGCTCCTACGAGCAGTACTTC. It codes for CASSVGGQGPSSYEQYF.